The 30 T cell receptor beta chains in this list originate from one sample, sequenced in a study of a mutant IDH1 vaccine in newly diagnosed glioma. These receptors have no identified antigens. TCRdb's table, derived via immunoSEQ multiplex PCR, lists solely in-frame clones and lacks some. The sample shows 25,000 to 35,000 clones, roughly 80% of them seen only once. Time point described: week 23, last vaccination. Doses consisted of 300 ug of mutant IDH1 20-mer peptide each, paired with topical imiquimod. The source was PBMCs, collected from a glioma patient whose treatment included an IDH1 peptide vaccine. The receptors stem from a woman younger than 30 with glioma.

V is TRBV19 and J is TRBJ1-5; D is unresolved. CDR3 length equals 15 residues. In germline, CDR1 is LNHDA, CDR2 SQIVND (reference sequence). With 5 bases removed from V and 5 bases from J, the gap between germline ends came to 16 bases. The CDR3 is CASSRLGEGYQPQHF. The CDR3 DNA follows: TGTGCCAGTAGTCGGCTTGGGGAAGGGTATCAGCCCCAGCATTTT.

This sequence joins TRBV2 and TRBJ1-5; D is undetermined. Germline CDR1 is SNHLY and CDR2 is FYNNEI. The CDR3 runs 11 residues. Trimming shortened V by 5 bases and J by 7 bases, and 6 bases separated the two germline ends. This chain's CDR3 is CASSQGQPQHF. CDR3 in DNA: TGTGCCAGCAGTCAAGGACAGCCCCAGCATTTT.

The V call is TRBV6-5, the J call TRBJ2-7, with 7 bases aligning to TRBD1. Germline CDR1 reads MNHEY; CDR2 reads SVGAGI. The junction had 5 bases not matched to a gene; V was cut back by 5 bases and J by 7 bases. CDR3 length equals 12 residues. The CDR3 loop reads CASSGQAAEQYF. The CDR3 nucleotides read TGTGCCAGCAGTGGACAGGCCGCGGAGCAGTACTTC.

The CDR3 bases are TGTGCCACCGGACAGGGACTACAGAACACTGAAGCTTTCTTT. Protein sequence: CATGQGLQNTEAFF. The rearrangement links TRBV6-1 to TRBJ1-1, with 8 bases matching TRBD1. Germline assignment: CDR1 MNHNS and CDR2 SASEGT. The junction had 8 bases not matched to a gene; V was cut back by 10 bases and J by 1 base. The CDR3 spans 14 residues.

This rearrangement joins TRBV19 to TRBJ1-6, with D maybe TRBD1 (5 bases). The length of the CDR3 is 16 residues. Germline CDR1 reads LNHDA; CDR2 reads SQIVND (reference sequence). The V end was cut by 1 base, the J end by 10 bases, with 17 bases between. The CDR3 region is CASSIGGRDWGSPLHF. CDR3 sequence (DNA): TGTGCCAGTAGTATAGGGGGTCGGGACTGGGGATCACCCCTCCACTTT.

This clone was observed a handful of times. The chain employs TRBV7-9 and TRBJ2-5; D unclear. Trimming left V 0 bases short and J 1 base short, with 15 bases between. Germline values: CDR1 SEHNR, CDR2 FQNEAQ (reference sequence). This CDR3 spans 17 amino acids. CDR3 sequence: CASSLAVVGTGQETQYF. CDR3 nucleotide sequence: TGTGCCAGCAGCTTAGCAGTGGTGGGAACCGGCCAAGAGACCCAGTACTTC.

The J gene is TRBJ2-7, the V gene TRBV5-1; TRBD1 matches 8 bases. The V segment lost 4 bases and the J segment 4 bases; nucleotides outside the gene matches: 7. Germline V gene sequence: CDR1 SGHRS, CDR2 YFSETQ. The length of the CDR3 is 14 residues. Written as DNA, the CDR3 is TGCGCCAGCAGCACCGGACAGGGACCTTACGAGCAGTACTTC. Residues: CASSTGQGPYEQYF. Variable domain in full (rest from reference TRBV5-1 and TRBJ2-7): KAGVTQTPRYLIKTRGQQVTLSCSPISGHRSVSWYQQTPGQGLQFLFEYFSETQRNKGNFPGRFSGRQFSNSRSEMNVSTLELGDSALYLCASSTGQGPYEQYFGPGTRLTVT.

The CDR3 sequence: CASKPDRESNTGELFF. In DNA form, the CDR3 reads TGTGCCAGCAAGCCAGACAGGGAATCGAACACCGGGGAGCTGTTTTTT. The chain uses TRBV21-1 and TRBJ2-2; the table's TRBD1 call for D was not verified on the DNA. TRBV21-1 is a recognized pseudogene. There are 16 residues in the CDR3.

The V gene is TRBV5-1, the J gene TRBJ1-4; TRBD1 aligns across 11 bases. Germline loops: CDR1 SGHRS, CDR2 YFSETQ. This CDR3 is built from 14 residues. Trimming removed 3 bases from V and 7 bases from J; junction bases left unmatched: 2. CDR3 bases: TGCGCCAGCAGCTCGGGACAGGGGGTTGAAAAACTGTTTTTT. Translated: CASSSGQGVEKLFF.

This chain connects TRBV19 to TRBJ1-3; 7 bases are a match to TRBD1. The CDR3 has 14 residues. The V and J ends lost 6 bases and 3 bases, in that order; junction bases with no gene match: 5. Germline-derived CDR1 and CDR2 are LNHDA and SQIVND (reference sequence). CDR3 protein: CASSGDSRGNTIYF. In DNA form, the CDR3 reads TGTGCCAGTAGCGGGGACAGTCGTGGAAACACCATATATTTT.

The gene calls are TRBV11-1 and TRBJ1-1, with TRBD1 matching over 7 bases. In germline, CDR1 is SGHAT, CDR2 FQDESV (reference sequence). After removal of 5 bases from V and 1 base from J, the junction contained 4 bases not matched to a gene. There are 14 residues in the CDR3. CDR3 coding DNA: TGTGCCAGCAGCCGTGGGACAGCGAACACTGAAGCTTTCTTT. Amino acid sequence: CASSRGTANTEAFF.

This clone has just one count. The gene calls are TRBV10-3 and TRBJ2-5; TRBD1 is a possible D gene (5 bases). The CDR3 covers 14 residues. V lost 3 bases, J lost 3 bases, and 11 bases lay in between. Germline-derived CDR1 and CDR2 are ENHRY and SYGVKD. The CDR3 coding sequence is TGTGCCATCAGTGATGGACAAAGCAAAGAGACCCAGTACTTC. This sequence encodes CAISDGQSKETQYF.

The J gene is TRBJ1-1, the V gene TRBV28; D gene unclear. This CDR3 has 12 residues. Germline CDR1 and CDR2: MDHEN and SYDVKM. V was pared by 5 bases and J by 0 bases, with 4 bases between. DNA for the CDR3: TGTGCCAGCAGTCCCCTGAACACTGAAGCTTTCTTT. This sequence encodes CASSPLNTEAFF.

This chain connects TRBV9 to TRBJ2-2, with D unclear. This CDR3 is 14 amino acids long. Germline CDR1 and CDR2: SGDLS and YYNGEE. V lost 0 bases and J lost 7, with 10 bases in between. The CDR3 protein is CASSVEPVIGELFF. In DNA, the CDR3 is TGTGCCAGCAGCGTAGAGCCGGTAATCGGGGAGCTGTTTTTT.

The chain carries TRBV19 and TRBJ2-5; 8 positions agree with TRBD1. CDR1 LNHDA and CDR2 SQIVND come from the germline V gene (reference sequence). Germline trimming cut 2 bases from V and 2 bases from J; bases unmatched to any gene: 1. The CDR3 runs 14 residues. CDR3: CASSITGGQETQYF. The CDR3 DNA follows: TGTGCCAGTAGTATAACAGGGGGACAAGAGACCCAGTACTTC.

J is TRBJ1-1 and V is TRBV7-8, with D unclear. This CDR3 is 15 amino acids long. The V end was cut by 5 bases, the J end by 2 bases, with 15 bases between. Germline V gives CDR1 SGHVS, CDR2 FQNEAQ. The CDR3 protein is CASSRFEALNTEAFF. The CDR3 DNA reads TGTGCCAGCAGCCGTTTCGAGGCGCTAAACACTGAAGCTTTCTTT. The variable domain in full, with the rest retrieved from reference TRBV7-8 and TRBJ1-1, is GAGVSQSPRYKVAKRGQDVALRCDPISGHVSLFWYQQALGQGPEFLTYFQNEAQLDKSGLPSDRFFAERPEGSVSTLKIQRTQQEDSAVYLCASSRFEALNTEAFFGQGTRLTVV.

This sequence joins TRBV13 and TRBJ2-5; no reliable D call. The CDR3 runs to 17 residues. Trimming took off 1 base at V and 4 bases at J, with 19 bases between the two ends. The germline V gene encodes CDR1 PRHDT and CDR2 FYEKMQ (reference sequence). The CDR3 protein is CASSLESGSMFPETQYF. The CDR3 nucleotides are TGTGCCAGCAGCTTAGAGTCGGGTAGCATGTTTCCAGAGACCCAGTACTTC.

The genes are TRBV4-3 and TRBJ1-1, with a possible D match to TRBD1 (5 bases). V lost 3 bases and J 1 base, leaving 9 bases between the germline ends. The V gene's germline CDR1 is LGHNA and CDR2 YSLEER. The CDR3 sequence is 14 residues long. The CDR3, as DNA: TGCGCCAGCAGCCAGGGGCGGGCGAACACTGAAGCTTTCTTT. Encoded protein: CASSQGRANTEAFF.

The V and J genes are TRBV6-6 and TRBJ2-7, with D possibly called TRBD1 or TRBD2 (6 bases each). The CDR3 extends over 13 amino acids. Trimming removed 6 bases from V and 5 bases from J, with 14 bases in between. Germline V gene sequence: CDR1 MNHNY, CDR2 SVGAGI (reference sequence). CDR3 region: CASREGGSDEQYF. The DNA of the CDR3 is TGTGCCAGCAGAGAGGGGGGTTCGGACGAGCAGTACTTC.

The genes are TRBV15 and TRBJ2-1; possible D gene TRBD2, 6 bases. V was clipped by 2 bases and J by 6 bases, with 14 bases between them. Germline CDR1 reads LNHNV; CDR2 reads YYDKDF (reference sequence). The length of the CDR3 is 15 residues. The CDR3 DNA follows: TGTGCCACCAGCAGACCTCCTACTAGCAGCAATGAGCAGTTCTTC. Protein sequence: CATSRPPTSSNEQFF.

V usage is TRBV4-2 and J usage is TRBJ2-3; 8 bases align to TRBD1. CDR3 size: 16 residues. Germline CDR1 reads LGHNA; CDR2 reads YNFKEQ. J was trimmed by 5 bases and V by 0 bases; bases with no gene match: 7. In DNA, the CDR3 is TGTGCCAGCAGCCAAGATTGCCAGGGGGCTCGAGATACGCAGTATTTT. Protein: CASSQDCQGARDTQYF.

V usage is TRBV11-1 and J usage is TRBJ1-2; D not resolved. Germline assignment: CDR1 SGHAT and CDR2 FQDESV (reference sequence). V lost 5 bases, J lost 9 bases, and 10 bases lay in between. The CDR3 totals 11 residues. The CDR3 here is CASSDGVSYTF. The DNA of the CDR3 is TGTGCCAGCAGCGACGGAGTGAGCTACACCTTC.

The rearrangement links TRBV18 to TRBJ2-5, with 10 bases identical to TRBD2. The germline gives CDR1 KGHSH, CDR2 LQKENI. V gave up 0 bases and J gave up 2 bases; unmatched junction bases: 3. The CDR3 runs 16 residues. CDR3 in amino acids: CASSPPTSGRQETQYF. The CDR3 DNA follows: TGTGCCAGCTCACCACCGACTAGCGGGCGGCAAGAGACCCAGTACTTC.

This sequence joins TRBV11-2 and TRBJ1-3; D is ambiguous. CDR3 length: 16 residues. V was cut by 8 bases and J by 2 bases, with 19 bases left in between. CDR1 and CDR2 from the germline V gene are SGHAT and FQNNGV. The CDR3 DNA reads as TGTGCCAGCGGCGCATTGGGGTCCTTTCCTGGAAACACCATATATTTT. Protein product: CASGALGSFPGNTIYF.

This chain links TRBV7-8 with TRBJ2-1; TRBD2 matches at 7 bases. The CDR3 sequence is 15 residues long. Unmatched junction bases numbered 6, after V lost 4 bases and J lost 3 bases. The germline gives CDR1 SGHVS, CDR2 FQNEAQ. CDR3 coding DNA: TGTGCCAGCAGCTCCCTCAGCGGGAACTACAATGAGCAGTTCTTC. Translating it yields CASSSLSGNYNEQFF.

J is TRBJ1-1 and V is TRBV18; TRBD1 matches at 7 bases. The CDR3 has 14 residues. In germline, CDR1 is KGHSH, CDR2 LQKENI. V lost 6 bases and J lost 3; bases outside the gene matches: 7. CDR3 in amino acids: CASSLMQGDTEAFF. The DNA of the CDR3 is TGTGCCAGCTCCTTGATGCAGGGGGACACTGAAGCTTTCTTT.

CDR3 coding DNA: TGTGCCAGCAGCAGAACAGGACAGGGGATAGAGACCCAGTACTTC. This encodes CASSRTGQGIETQYF. The chain uses TRBV7-8 and TRBJ2-5; 9 positions match TRBD1. The germline V gene has CDR1 SGHVS and CDR2 FQNEAQ. The V gene end was trimmed by 5 bases and the J gene end by 4 bases; junction bases not matched to a gene: 8. This CDR3 is built from 15 residues.

The chain employs TRBV29-1 and TRBJ2-1; D is possibly TRBD2 (6 bases). The germline V gene encodes CDR1 SQVTM and CDR2 ANQGSEA. V lost 7 bases, J lost 3 bases, and 10 bases lay in between. There are 12 residues in the CDR3. CDR3 coding DNA: TGCAGCGGGGGGGATATCTACAATGAGCAGTTCTTC. Translating gives CSGGDIYNEQFF.

This chain joins TRBV19 and TRBJ1-4, with 7 bases matching TRBD1. Germline assignment: CDR1 LNHDA and CDR2 SQIVND (reference sequence). The CDR3 runs 16 residues. V lost 6 bases to trimming and J lost 0 bases; unmatched junction nucleotides: 7. The CDR3 coding sequence is TGTGCCAGTAGCTCGGGACAGTTTGCAACTAATGAAAAACTGTTTTTT. This codes for CASSSGQFATNEKLFF.

The chain is built from TRBV10-2 and TRBJ1-5; unclear D gene. V lost 4 bases and J 2 bases, leaving 9 bases between the germline ends. The germline gives CDR1 WSHSY, CDR2 SAAADI. This CDR3 is 14 amino acids long. CDR3 loop: CASSVSRGNQPQHF. The CDR3, as DNA: TGCGCCAGCAGTGTTAGCAGAGGCAATCAGCCCCAGCATTTT.